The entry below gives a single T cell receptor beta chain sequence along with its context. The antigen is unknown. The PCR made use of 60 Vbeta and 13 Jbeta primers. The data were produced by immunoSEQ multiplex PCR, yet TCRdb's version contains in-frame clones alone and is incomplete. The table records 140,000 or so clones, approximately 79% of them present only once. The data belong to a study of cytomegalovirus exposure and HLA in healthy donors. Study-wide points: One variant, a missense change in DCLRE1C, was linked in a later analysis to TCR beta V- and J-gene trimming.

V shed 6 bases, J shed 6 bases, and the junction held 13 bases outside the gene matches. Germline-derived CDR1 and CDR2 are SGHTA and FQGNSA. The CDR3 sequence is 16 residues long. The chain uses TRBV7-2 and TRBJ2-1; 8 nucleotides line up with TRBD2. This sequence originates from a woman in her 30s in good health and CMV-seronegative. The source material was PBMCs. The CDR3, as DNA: TGTGCCAGCAGACTAGCGGCCGGCGGGGTCGGCAATGAGCAGTTCTTC. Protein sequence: CASRLAAGGVGNEQFF.